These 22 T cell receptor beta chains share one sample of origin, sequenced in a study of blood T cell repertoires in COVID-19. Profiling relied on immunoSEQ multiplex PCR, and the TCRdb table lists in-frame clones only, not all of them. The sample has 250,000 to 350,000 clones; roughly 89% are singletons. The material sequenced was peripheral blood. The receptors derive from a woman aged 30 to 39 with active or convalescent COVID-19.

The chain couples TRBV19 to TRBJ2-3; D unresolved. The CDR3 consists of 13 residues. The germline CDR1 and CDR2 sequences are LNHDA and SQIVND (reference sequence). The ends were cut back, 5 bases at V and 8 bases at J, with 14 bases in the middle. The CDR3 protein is CASSGQSRGTQYF. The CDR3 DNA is TGTGCCAGTAGTGGTCAGAGTCGAGGTACGCAGTATTTT.

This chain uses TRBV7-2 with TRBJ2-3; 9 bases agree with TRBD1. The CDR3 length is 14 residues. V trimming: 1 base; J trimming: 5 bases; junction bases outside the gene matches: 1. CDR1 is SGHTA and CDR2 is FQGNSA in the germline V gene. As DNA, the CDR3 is TGTGCCAGCAGCTTAGGACAGGGGGGAGATACGCAGTATTTT. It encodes CASSLGQGGDTQYF.

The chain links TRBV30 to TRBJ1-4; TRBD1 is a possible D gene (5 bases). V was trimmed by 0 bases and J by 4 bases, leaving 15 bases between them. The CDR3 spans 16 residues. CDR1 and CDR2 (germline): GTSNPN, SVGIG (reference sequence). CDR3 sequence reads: CAWSVTRGGFNEKLFF. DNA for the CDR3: TGTGCCTGGAGTGTGACCCGGGGGGGATTTAATGAAAAACTGTTTTTT. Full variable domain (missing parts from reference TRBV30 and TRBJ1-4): SQTIHQWPATLVQPVGSPLSLECTVEGTSNPNLYWYRQAAGRGLQLLFYSVGIGQISSEVPQNLSASRPQDRQFILSSKKLLLSDSGFYLCAWSVTRGGFNEKLFFGSGTQLSVL.

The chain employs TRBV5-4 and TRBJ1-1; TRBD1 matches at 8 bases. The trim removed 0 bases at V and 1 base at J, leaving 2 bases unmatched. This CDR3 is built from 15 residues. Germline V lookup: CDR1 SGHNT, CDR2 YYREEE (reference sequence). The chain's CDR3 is CASSLGTGRNTEAFF. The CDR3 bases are TGTGCCAGCAGCTTGGGGACAGGGAGGAACACTGAAGCTTTCTTT.

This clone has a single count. DNA of the CDR3: TGTGCCAGCAGCCCCGACCTTGGGGGCGGGTACGAGCAGTACTTC. Translation gives CASSPDLGGGYEQYF. This chain uses TRBV7-2 with TRBJ2-7, with D perhaps TRBD1 (6 bases). V was clipped by 5 bases and J by 4 bases, with 18 bases between them. Germline values: CDR1 SGHTA, CDR2 FQGNSA. CDR3 length: 15 amino acids.

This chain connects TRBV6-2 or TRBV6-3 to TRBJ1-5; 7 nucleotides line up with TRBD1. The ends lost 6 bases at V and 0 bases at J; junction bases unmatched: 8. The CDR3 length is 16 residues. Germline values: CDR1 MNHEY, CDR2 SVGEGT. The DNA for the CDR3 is TGTGCCAGCAGCCGGGACAGCCTTTATAGCAATCAGCCCCAGCATTTT. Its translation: CASSRDSLYSNQPQHF.

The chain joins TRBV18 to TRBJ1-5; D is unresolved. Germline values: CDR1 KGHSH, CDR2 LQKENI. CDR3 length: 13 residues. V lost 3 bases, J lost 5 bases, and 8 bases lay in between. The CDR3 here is CASSPPYDQPQHF. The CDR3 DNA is TGTGCCAGCTCACCGCCCTATGATCAGCCCCAGCATTTT.

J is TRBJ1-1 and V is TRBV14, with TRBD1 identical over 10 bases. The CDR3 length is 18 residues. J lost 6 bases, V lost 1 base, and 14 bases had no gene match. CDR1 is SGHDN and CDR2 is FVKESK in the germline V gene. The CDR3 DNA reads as TGTGCCAGCAGCCAAGGGTTGGGACAGGGGTTTCGGGTTGCTGAAGCTTTCTTT. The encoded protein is CASSQGLGQGFRVAEAFF.

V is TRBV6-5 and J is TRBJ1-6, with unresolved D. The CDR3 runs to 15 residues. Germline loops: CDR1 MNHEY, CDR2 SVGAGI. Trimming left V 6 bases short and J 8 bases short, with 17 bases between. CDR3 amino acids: CASSRGPNGDSPLHF. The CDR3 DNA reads TGTGCCAGCAGCCGTGGCCCGAACGGGGATTCACCCCTCCACTTT.

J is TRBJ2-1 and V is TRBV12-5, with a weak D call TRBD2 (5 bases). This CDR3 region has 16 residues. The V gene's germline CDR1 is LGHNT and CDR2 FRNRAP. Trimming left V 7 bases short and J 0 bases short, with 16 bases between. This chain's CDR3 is CASELDRGNSYNEQFF. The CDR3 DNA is TGTGCTAGTGAGTTAGACCGGGGAAACTCCTACAATGAGCAGTTCTTC.

CDR3: CASSRSQLYEQYF. CDR3 DNA: TGTGCCAGTAGTAGGAGCCAGCTCTACGAGCAGTACTTC. J is TRBJ2-7 and V is TRBV19, with D uncertain. Germline values: CDR1 LNHDA, CDR2 SQIVND (reference sequence). The V end was cut by 4 bases, the J end by 3 bases, with 10 bases between. The length of the CDR3 is 13 residues.

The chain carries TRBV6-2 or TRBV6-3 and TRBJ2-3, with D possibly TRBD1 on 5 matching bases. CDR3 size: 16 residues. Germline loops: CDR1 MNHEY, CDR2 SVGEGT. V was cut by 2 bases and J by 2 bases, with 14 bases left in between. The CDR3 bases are TGTGCCAGCAGTTACCTGGGGCCACTTTTCACAGATACGCAGTATTTT. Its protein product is CASSYLGPLFTDTQYF.

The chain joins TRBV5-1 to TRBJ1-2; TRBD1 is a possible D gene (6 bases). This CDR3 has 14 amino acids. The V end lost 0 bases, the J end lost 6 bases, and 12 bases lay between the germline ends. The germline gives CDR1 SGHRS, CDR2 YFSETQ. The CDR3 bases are TGCGCCAGCAGCTTGGCCGGACAGAACAATGGCTACACCTTC. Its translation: CASSLAGQNNGYTF. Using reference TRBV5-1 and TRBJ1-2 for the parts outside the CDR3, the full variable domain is KAGVTQTPRYLIKTRGQQVTLSCSPISGHRSVSWYQQTPGQGLQFLFEYFSETQRNKGNFPGRFSGRQFSNSRSEMNVSTLELGDSALYLCASSLAGQNNGYTFGSGTRLTVV.

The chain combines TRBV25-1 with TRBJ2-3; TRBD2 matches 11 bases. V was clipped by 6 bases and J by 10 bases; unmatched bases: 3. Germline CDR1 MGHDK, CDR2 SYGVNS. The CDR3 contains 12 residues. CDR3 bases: TGTGCCAGCAGCGAACTAGCGGGGGCGCAGTATTTT. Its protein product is CASSELAGAQYF.

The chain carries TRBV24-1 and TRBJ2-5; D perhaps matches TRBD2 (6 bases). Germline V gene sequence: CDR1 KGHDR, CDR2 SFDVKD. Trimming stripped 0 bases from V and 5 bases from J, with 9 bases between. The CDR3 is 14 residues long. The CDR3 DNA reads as TGTGCCACCAGTGATTTGCGGGACTGGGAGACCCAGTACTTC. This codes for CATSDLRDWETQYF.

The CDR3 region has the DNA TGTGCCAGCAGCCCACCCCAGGGAAACCAGTTCTTC. Translating gives CASSPPQGNQFF. The V and J genes are TRBV7-8 and TRBJ2-1; a possible D gene is TRBD1 (5 bases). The germline V gene has CDR1 SGHVS and CDR2 FQNEAQ. Trimming shortened V by 5 bases and J by 13 bases, and 15 bases separated the two germline ends. This CDR3 region has 12 residues.

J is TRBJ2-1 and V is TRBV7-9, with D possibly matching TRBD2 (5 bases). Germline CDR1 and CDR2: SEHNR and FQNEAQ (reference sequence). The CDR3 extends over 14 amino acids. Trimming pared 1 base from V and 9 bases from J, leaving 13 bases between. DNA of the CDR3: TGTGCCAGCAGCTTAGACCTCGGGGTCACTGAGCAGTTCTTC. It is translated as CASSLDLGVTEQFF.

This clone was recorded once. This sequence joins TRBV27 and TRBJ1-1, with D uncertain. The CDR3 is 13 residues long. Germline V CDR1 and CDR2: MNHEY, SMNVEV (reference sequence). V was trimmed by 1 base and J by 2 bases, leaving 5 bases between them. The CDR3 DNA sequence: TGTGCCAGCAGTTTATACGGTAACACTGAAGCTTTCTTT. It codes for CASSLYGNTEAFF.

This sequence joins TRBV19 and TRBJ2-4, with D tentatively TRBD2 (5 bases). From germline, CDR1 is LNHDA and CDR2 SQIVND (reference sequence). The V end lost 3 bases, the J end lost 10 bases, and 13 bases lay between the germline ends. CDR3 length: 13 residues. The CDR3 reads CASSIIHPGIQYF. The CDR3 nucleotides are TGTGCCAGTAGTATCATCCATCCGGGAATTCAGTACTTC. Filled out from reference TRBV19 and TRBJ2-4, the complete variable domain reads DGGITQSPKYLFRKEGQNVTLSCEQNLNHDAMYWYRQDPGQGLRLIYYSQIVNDFQKGDIAEGYSVSREKKESFPLTVTSAQKNPTAFYLCASSIIHPGIQYFGAGTRLSVL.

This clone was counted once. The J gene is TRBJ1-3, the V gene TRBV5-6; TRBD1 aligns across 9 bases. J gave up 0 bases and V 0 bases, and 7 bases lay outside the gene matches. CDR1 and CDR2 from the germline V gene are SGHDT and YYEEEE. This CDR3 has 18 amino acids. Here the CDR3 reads CASSLDGDRAPSGNTIYF. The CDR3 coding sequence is TGTGCCAGCAGCTTGGATGGGGACAGGGCTCCCTCTGGAAACACCATATATTTT.

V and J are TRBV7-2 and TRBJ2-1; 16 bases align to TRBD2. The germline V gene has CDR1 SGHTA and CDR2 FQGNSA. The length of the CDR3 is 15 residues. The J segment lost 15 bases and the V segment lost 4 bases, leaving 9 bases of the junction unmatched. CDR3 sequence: CASSYSGTSGGVVFF. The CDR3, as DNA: TGTGCCAGCAGCTATTCCGGGACTAGCGGGGGGGTGGTGTTCTTC. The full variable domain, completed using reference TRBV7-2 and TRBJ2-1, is GAGVSQSPSNKVTEKGKDVELRCDPISGHTALYWYRQSLGQGLEFLIYFQGNSAPDKSGLPSDRFSAERTGGSVSTLTIQRTQQEDSAVYLCASSYSGTSGGVVFFGPGTRLTVL.

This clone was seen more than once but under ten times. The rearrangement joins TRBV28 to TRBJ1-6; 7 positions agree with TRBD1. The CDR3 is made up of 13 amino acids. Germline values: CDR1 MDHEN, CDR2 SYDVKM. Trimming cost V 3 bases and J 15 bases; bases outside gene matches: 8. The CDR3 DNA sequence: TGTGCCAGCAGTTTGACAGGGTCCCTAGGCCTCCACTTT. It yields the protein CASSLTGSLGLHF. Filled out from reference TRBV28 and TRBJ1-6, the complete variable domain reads DVKVTQSSRYLVKRTGEKVFLECVQDMDHENMFWYRQDPGLGLRLIYFSYDVKMKEKGDIPEGYSVSREKKERFSLILESASTNQTSMYLCASSLTGSLGLHFGNGTRLTVT.